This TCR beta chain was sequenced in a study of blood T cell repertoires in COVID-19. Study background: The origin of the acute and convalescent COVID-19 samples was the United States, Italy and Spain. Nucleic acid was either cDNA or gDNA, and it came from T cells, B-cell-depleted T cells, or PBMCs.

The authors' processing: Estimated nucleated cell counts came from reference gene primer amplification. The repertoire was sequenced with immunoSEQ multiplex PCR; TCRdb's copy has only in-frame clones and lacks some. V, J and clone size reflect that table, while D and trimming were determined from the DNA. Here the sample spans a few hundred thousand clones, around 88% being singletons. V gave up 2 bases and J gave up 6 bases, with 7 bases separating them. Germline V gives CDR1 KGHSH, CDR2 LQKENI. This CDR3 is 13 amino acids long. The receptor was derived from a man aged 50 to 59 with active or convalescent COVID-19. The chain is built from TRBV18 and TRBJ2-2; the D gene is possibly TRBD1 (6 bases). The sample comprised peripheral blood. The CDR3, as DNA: TGTGCCAGCTCACCAAGGGGGTCCGGGGAGCTGTTTTTT. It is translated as CASSPRGSGELFF.